One sample yielded the 2 T cell receptor beta chains listed below, sequenced in a study of sequential checkpoint blockade in melanoma. The treatment here: randomized to nivolumab then ipilimumab (arm A) or the reverse (arm B). Profiling relied on immunoSEQ multiplex PCR, and the TCRdb table lists in-frame clones only, not all of them. The sample consists of 20,000 to 25,000 clones, roughly 82% of them appearing once. The sequencing here drew on CD8+ T cells sorted from blood (inferred from file names), taken from a patient given nivolumab and ipilimumab in sequence. These receptor sequences come from a human donor with melanoma.

In this sample, this clone turned up a few times. The chain combines TRBV28 with TRBJ2-7; D remains unclear. Trimming pared 5 bases from V and 6 bases from J, leaving 14 bases between. Per the germline V gene, CDR1 is MDHEN and CDR2 is SYDVKM. This CDR3 comprises 13 residues. The CDR3 spells CASSPSGSFEQYF. The CDR3 nucleotides read TGTGCCAGCAGTCCTTCGGGTTCATTCGAGCAGTACTTC.

V usage is TRBV29-1 and J usage is TRBJ1-1; the D is unclear. The CDR3 covers 11 residues. V was pared by 7 bases and J by 0 bases, with 6 bases between. Germline V gene lookup returns CDR1 SQVTM and CDR2 ANQGSEA. In nucleotides, the CDR3 is TGCAGCGGTCTATTGAACACTGAAGCTTTCTTT. Its translation is CSGLLNTEAFF.